Presented here are 3 T cell receptor beta chains from one specimen sequenced in a study of OX40 agonist ivuxolimab in advanced cancers. TCRdb's copy holds only in-frame clones and misses some; the assay was immunoSEQ multiplex PCR. The table records 45,000 to 65,000 clones, approximately 85% of them present only once. Material: CD4+ or CD8+ T cells sorted from blood, obtained in a trial of the OX40 agonist ivuxolimab. The receptors originated from an adult with an advanced solid tumor such as melanoma, head and neck, liver or kidney cancer.

The J gene is TRBJ2-7, the V gene TRBV4-1, with 10 bases fitting TRBD2. Losses at the gene ends were 4 bases for V and 3 bases for J; bases not matched to a gene: 6. The CDR3 is 15 amino acids. Germline values: CDR1 MGHRA, CDR2 YSYEKL. The CDR3 loop is CASSPWTSGLYEQYF. DNA for the CDR3: TGCGCCAGCAGCCCCTGGACTAGCGGACTCTACGAGCAGTACTTC.

This clone was seen just once. The V and J genes are TRBV2 and TRBJ2-7; 9 bases fit TRBD2. Trimming took 6 bases from V and 2 from J; bases not matched to a gene: 8. The germline V gene encodes CDR1 SNHLY and CDR2 FYNNEI. This CDR3 spans 15 amino acids. The CDR3 DNA sequence: TGTGCCAGCAGGAACCCCCAGCGGGGGGCCTACGAGCAGTACTTC. This encodes CASRNPQRGAYEQYF. Complete variable domain (other parts from reference TRBV2 and TRBJ2-7): EPEVTQTPSHQVTQMGQEVILRCVPISNHLYFYWYRQILGQKVEFLVSFYNNEISEKSEIFDDQFSVERPDGSNFTLKIRSTKLEDSAMYFCASRNPQRGAYEQYFGPGTRLTVT.

The rearrangement joins TRBV7-9 to TRBJ2-3, with D hard to call. V lost 4 bases and J 6 bases, leaving 14 bases between the germline ends. This CDR3 contains 14 residues. The germline V gene has CDR1 SEHNR and CDR2 FQNEAQ (reference sequence). The CDR3 here is CASSWAWDGDTQYF. The CDR3 bases are TGTGCCAGCAGCTGGGCCTGGGATGGTGATACGCAGTATTTT.